This TCR beta chain emerged from a study of chemoradiotherapy in HPV16-positive cancers. Findings and caveats of the study: Non-HPV-specific T cells did not expand in tumors during treatment, whereas candidate HPV-specific clones and E7-related motifs did.

The CDR3 spans 13 residues. Deletions cut 1 base from V and 8 bases from J, with 10 bases between. CDR1 is SGHRS and CDR2 is YFSETQ in the germline V gene. Assay used: immunoSEQ multiplex PCR; TCRdb lists only in-frame clones, some missing. The sample lists roughly 6,400 clones, roughly nine tenths occurring once. Of note for this clone: Its antigen is as yet unknown.

The genes are TRBV5-1 and TRBJ2-1, with unresolved D. The sequenced sample was tumor tissue, obtained from a patient who underwent chemoradiotherapy. The clonotype was recovered from a human donor with HPV-associated anogenital cancer. The chain's CDR3 is CASSLSLVYEQFF. In DNA, the CDR3 is TGCGCCAGCAGCTTGTCGCTAGTCTATGAGCAGTTCTTC.